This T cell receptor (beta chain) came from a study of cytomegalovirus exposure and HLA in healthy donors. Whole-study context: HLA-typed donors contributed some 83 million unique TCRs, which were held in an early data release. Study-level results: Most of the TCR beta V segments (in an earlier analysis) were productive either about 87% or about 30% of the time. Some V segments, including TRBV6-2 and TRBV6-3, were excluded as indistinguishable.

Notes on this clone: Antigen specificity is unknown.

The PCR made use of 60 Vbeta and 13 Jbeta primers. Data came from immunoSEQ multiplex PCR; TCRdb stores just in-frame clones and leaves some out. The table records nearly 110,000 clones, around 75% of them present only once. This CDR3 is 11 amino acids long. V was pared by 2 bases and J by 7 bases, with 7 bases between. CDR1 and CDR2 from the germline V gene are SGHDT and YYEEEE. Sequencing was done on a sample of PBMCs. The receptor comes from a female donor in good health and CMV-seronegative. V usage is TRBV5-6 and J usage is TRBJ2-7; maybe TRBD2 (6 bases). The CDR3: CASSFGREQYF. The CDR3 DNA follows: TGTGCCAGCAGCTTTGGGAGGGAGCAGTACTTC.